The 28 T cell receptor beta chains below come from one sample, sequenced in a study of T cell responses to AZD1222 COVID-19 vaccine (dated by TCRdb to the early 2020s). Library prep was done by the immunoSEQ multiplex PCR assay. Not all clones reach the TCRdb copy of this immuneACCESS table, which keeps in-frame sequences only. Checked studies attribute under half of the gap to unresolved V genes and leave the rest unexplained. Counted in this sample were 150,000 or so clones; 90% of them appeared once. The ten largest clones add up to 1.5% to 2% of the sample. Explained via the paper, the time point label denotes: baseline before first vaccination. The sample here was peripheral blood, taken on day 0 of AZD1222 vaccination. The origin of the receptors is an adult in good health.

This rearrangement joins TRBV30 to TRBJ2-1; D unresolved. Germline V gene lookup returns CDR1 GTSNPN and CDR2 SVGIG (reference sequence). This CDR3 comprises 13 residues. V dropped 2 bases and J dropped 8 bases, with 13 bases sitting between them. The CDR3 sequence: CAWSKLFGDEQFF. The CDR3 DNA follows: TGTGCCTGGAGTAAACTATTCGGAGATGAGCAGTTCTTC.

This clone showed up just once. V is TRBV28 and J is TRBJ2-3, with D perhaps matching TRBD2 (6 bases). The length of the CDR3 is 17 residues. V was trimmed by 6 bases and J by 3 bases, leaving 22 bases between them. Germline V gene lookup returns CDR1 MDHEN and CDR2 SYDVKM. The CDR3, as DNA: TGTGCCAGCAGCCCTTTTCCCGGGACTTCAAAAACAGATACGCAGTATTTT. Translation gives CASSPFPGTSKTDTQYF.

The gene calls are TRBV5-4 and TRBJ1-1; D is uncertain. The germline gives CDR1 SGHNT, CDR2 YYREEE (reference sequence). Between the trimmed V and J ends, which lost 5 bases and 1 base, there was a span of 15 bases. CDR3 length: 15 amino acids. This CDR3 is CASRTTTGPNTEAFF. CDR3 coding DNA: TGTGCCAGCAGGACTACCACCGGTCCGAACACTGAAGCTTTCTTT.

V gene TRBV4-2 combines with J gene TRBJ2-5; weak D call: TRBD1 (5 bases). The ends were cut back, 4 bases at V and 3 bases at J, with 18 bases in the middle. The CDR3 is 16 amino acids. Per germline, CDR1 LGHNA and CDR2 YNFKEQ. CDR3 in DNA: TGTGCCAGCAGCCCCGCCTCAGGGCTGGATAAAGAGACCCAGTACTTC. Residues: CASSPASGLDKETQYF.

There are a few counts of this clone. The chain employs TRBV7-2 and TRBJ1-1, with 8 bases identical to TRBD1. V gave up 3 bases and J gave up 7 bases; unmatched junction bases: 4. The CDR3 totals 13 residues. The germline V gene encodes CDR1 SGHTA and CDR2 FQGNSA. As DNA, the CDR3 is TGTGCCAGCAGCTTCAGGGGGCTCGGTGAAGCTTTCTTT. Its translation is CASSFRGLGEAFF.

This clone was found once. The chain joins TRBV2 to TRBJ2-1; D is perhaps TRBD2 (6 bases). The CDR3 covers 14 residues. The germline gives CDR1 SNHLY, CDR2 FYNNEI. V was cut by 6 bases and J by 4 bases, with 13 bases left in between. This chain's CDR3 is CASSSGDTYNEQFF. The DNA for the CDR3 is TGTGCCAGCAGCTCGGGAGATACTTACAATGAGCAGTTCTTC.

V is TRBV29-1 and J is TRBJ1-1, with D possibly matching TRBD1 (6 bases). The length of the CDR3 is 13 residues. Trimming pared 4 bases from V and 8 bases from J, leaving 17 bases between. Per the germline V gene, CDR1 is SQVTM and CDR2 is ANQGSEA. This CDR3 reads CSVGIQGPLEAFF. CDR3 DNA: TGCAGCGTTGGGATTCAGGGGCCCCTAGAAGCTTTCTTT.

The chain has TRBV9 and TRBJ2-1; D is unclear. Per the germline V gene, CDR1 is SGDLS and CDR2 is YYNGEE. The CDR3 runs to 16 residues. V was pared by 0 bases and J by 4 bases, with 14 bases between. The chain's CDR3 is CASSVDPLRKYNEQFF. The CDR3 DNA is TGTGCCAGCAGCGTAGACCCCCTCAGGAAGTACAATGAGCAGTTCTTC.

The gene calls are TRBV27 and TRBJ2-3, with 13 nucleotides matching TRBD2. V gave up 5 bases and J gave up 4 bases; unmatched junction bases: 6. The V gene's germline CDR1 is MNHEY and CDR2 SMNVEV (reference sequence). The CDR3 has 16 amino acids. CDR3 DNA sequence: TGTGCCAGCAGTAGAGGGACTAGCGGGAATGCAGATACGCAGTATTTT. Residues: CASSRGTSGNADTQYF.

This clone was picked up a small number of times. The genes are TRBV28 and TRBJ1-5; 12 nucleotides agree with TRBD1. This CDR3 is built from 15 residues. CDR1 is MDHEN, CDR2 SYDVKM, per germline. Unmatched junction bases numbered 6, after V lost 6 bases and J lost 6 bases. The DNA of the CDR3 is TGTGCCAGCAGACGGGACAGGGGGCTGGGTCAGCCCCAGCATTTT. Amino acid sequence: CASRRDRGLGQPQHF. The complete variable domain, with remaining parts taken from reference TRBV28 and TRBJ1-5, reads DVKVTQSSRYLVKRTGEKVFLECVQDMDHENMFWYRQDPGLGLRLIYFSYDVKMKEKGDIPEGYSVSREKKERFSLILESASTNQTSMYLCASRRDRGLGQPQHFGDGTRLSIL.

The chain employs TRBV11-1 and TRBJ2-1, with 12 nucleotides matching TRBD2. With 2 bases clipped from V and 4 bases from J, the junction kept 3 bases outside the gene matches. The CDR3 is 16 amino acids. Germline CDR1 is SGHAT and CDR2 is FQDESV (reference sequence). CDR3 sequence reads: CASSLYGLAGYNEQFF. CDR3 nucleotide sequence: TGTGCCAGCAGCTTATATGGACTAGCGGGGTACAATGAGCAGTTCTTC.

The chain has TRBV5-4 and TRBJ1-1; 8 nucleotides align to TRBD1. The CDR3 contains 15 residues. Germline-derived CDR1 and CDR2 are SGHNT and YYREEE (reference sequence). After removal of 4 bases from V and 1 base from J, the junction contained 6 bases not matched to a gene. CDR3 amino acids: CASSPEGTGNTEAFF. The CDR3 DNA is TGTGCCAGCAGCCCGGAGGGGACAGGGAACACTGAAGCTTTCTTT.

V is TRBV27 and J is TRBJ2-1, with TRBD1 matching over 7 bases. The CDR3 totals 15 residues. The germline gives CDR1 MNHEY, CDR2 SMNVEV (reference sequence). V lost 8 bases and J lost 1; bases outside the gene matches: 8. Here the CDR3 DNA reads TGTGCCAGCGACTTGACAGGGCCATCCTACAATGAGCAGTTCTTC. Its translation: CASDLTGPSYNEQFF.

This clone appeared a single time. The chain links TRBV3-1 (or the pseudogene TRBV3-2) to TRBJ2-1, with 7 bases fitting TRBD1. After removal of 4 bases from V and 9 bases from J, the junction contained 27 bases not matched to a gene. The CDR3 length is 20 residues. From germline, CDR1 is LGHDT and CDR2 YNNKEL (reference sequence). The CDR3 DNA sequence: TGTGCCAGCAGCCCTAGTCGGTCCACGACCGGGACAGAAAACTTGGGTGAGCAGTTCTTC. As protein: CASSPSRSTTGTENLGEQFF.

The gene calls are TRBV5-1 and TRBJ1-2, with D possibly TRBD1 on 5 matching bases. V was clipped by 6 bases and J by 2 bases, with 14 bases between them. CDR1 is SGHRS and CDR2 is YFSETQ in the germline V gene. CDR3 size: 14 residues. CDR3: CASTPTASNYGYTF. The CDR3 DNA sequence: TGCGCCAGCACCCCGACAGCCTCAAACTATGGCTACACCTTC.

This chain joins TRBV4-3 and TRBJ1-2; 10 bases fit TRBD1. The junction had 5 bases not matched to a gene; V was cut back by 4 bases and J by 6 bases. CDR1 and CDR2 from the germline V gene are LGHNA and YSLEER. The CDR3 length is 14 residues. Written as DNA, the CDR3 is TGCGCCAGCAGCCCCTCGACAGGGGGCAATGGCTACACCTTC. Protein sequence: CASSPSTGGNGYTF.

This clone showed up just a few times. The chain couples TRBV28 to TRBJ1-6; 9 nucleotides line up with TRBD1. Germline loops: CDR1 MDHEN, CDR2 SYDVKM. With V trimmed by 5 bases and J by 7 bases, 6 bases remained unmatched. CDR3 length: 15 amino acids. CDR3 sequence: CASSGPGTGNSPLHF. CDR3 coding DNA: TGTGCCAGCAGTGGGCCGGGGACAGGGAATTCACCCCTCCACTTT.

The gene calls are TRBV24-1 and TRBJ2-7, with 7 nucleotides matching TRBD1. The germline gives CDR1 KGHDR, CDR2 SFDVKD. The ends lost 7 bases at V and 3 bases at J; junction bases unmatched: 5. This CDR3 is built from 13 residues. The CDR3 loop reads CATSPGQNYEQYF. The CDR3 DNA sequence: TGTGCCACCAGCCCGGGACAGAACTACGAGCAGTACTTC.

This clone was counted once. V usage is TRBV11-3 and J usage is TRBJ2-5; TRBD2 matches at 9 bases. This CDR3 spans 17 amino acids. Germline CDR1 SGHNT, CDR2 YENEEA. The J segment lost 5 bases and the V segment lost 2 bases, leaving 12 bases of the junction unmatched. The CDR3 loop is CASSLTGIGLAQETQYF. The CDR3 DNA reads as TGTGCCAGCAGCTTAACGGGAATAGGACTAGCGCAGGAGACCCAGTACTTC. The entire variable domain, with the rest obtained from reference TRBV11-3 and TRBJ2-5, is as follows: EAGVVQSPRYKIIEKKQPVAFWCNPISGHNTLYWYLQNLGQGPELLIRYENEEAVDDSQLPKDRFSAERLKGVDSTLKIQPAELGDSAVYLCASSLTGIGLAQETQYFGPGTRLLVL.

The V and J genes are TRBV19 and TRBJ1-4; possibly TRBD1 for D (5 bases). V was trimmed by 7 bases and J by 8 bases, leaving 14 bases between them. Per germline, CDR1 LNHDA and CDR2 SQIVND (reference sequence). The CDR3 runs 13 residues. The chain's CDR3 is CASTNGHREKLFF. As DNA, the CDR3 is TGTGCCAGTACCAACGGACATAGGGAAAAACTGTTTTTT.

This chain's CDR3 is CASSLSPGDTEAFF. The CDR3 DNA sequence: TGTGCCAGCAGCTTGTCCCCGGGGGACACTGAAGCTTTCTTT. The gene calls are TRBV5-5 and TRBJ1-1, with D possibly matching TRBD1 (5 bases). The CDR3 has 14 amino acids. The germline gives CDR1 SGHKS, CDR2 YYEKEE (reference sequence). Trimming left V 1 base short and J 3 bases short, with 10 bases between.

The chain has TRBV27 and TRBJ1-1; D ambiguous. Per germline, CDR1 MNHEY and CDR2 SMNVEV (reference sequence). This CDR3 is built from 14 residues. V was pared by 3 bases and J by 0 bases, with 8 bases between. CDR3 in amino acids: CASSFSVLNTEAFF. The CDR3 DNA sequence: TGTGCCAGCAGTTTTTCAGTATTGAACACTGAAGCTTTCTTT.

The rearrangement links TRBV29-1 to TRBJ1-1; the D gene is possibly TRBD1 (5 bases). V lost 2 bases and J lost 0, with 10 bases in between. The CDR3 consists of 14 residues. CDR1 and CDR2 (germline): SQVTM, ANQGSEA. The CDR3 DNA reads as TGCAGCGTTGAACGACAGAGTATGAACACTGAAGCTTTCTTT. Its translation is CSVERQSMNTEAFF.

The J gene is TRBJ2-5, the V gene TRBV7-7; 9 nucleotides agree with TRBD2. CDR1 is SSHAT, CDR2 FNYEAQ, per germline (reference sequence). The V and J ends lost 6 bases and 2 bases, in that order; junction bases with no gene match: 7. The CDR3 runs 15 residues. CDR3 region: CASSPGLAYQETQYF. The CDR3 DNA sequence: TGTGCCAGCAGTCCGGGACTAGCATATCAAGAGACCCAGTACTTC.

This clone occurred once. The rearrangement joins TRBV9 to TRBJ1-3; D is uncertain. Looked up from germline, CDR1 is SGDLS and CDR2 is YYNGEE. This CDR3 spans 17 amino acids. Deletions cut 4 bases from V and 0 bases from J, with 17 bases between. The CDR3 here is CASSSSGNTISGNTIYF. The CDR3 DNA sequence: TGTGCCAGCAGCTCCAGCGGGAATACAATCTCTGGAAACACCATATATTTT.

This chain links TRBV15 with TRBJ1-1; no definite D call. CDR3 length equals 14 residues. Trimming cost V 0 bases and J 1 base, with 6 bases left between them. CDR1 and CDR2 from the germline V gene are LNHNV and YYDKDF (reference sequence). CDR3 sequence: CATSRDRWNTEAFF. CDR3 DNA sequence: TGTGCCACCAGCAGAGATAGGTGGAACACTGAAGCTTTCTTT.

J is TRBJ1-6 and V is TRBV3-1 (or the pseudogene TRBV3-2), with a tentative D call TRBD1 (6 bases). The CDR3 is made up of 16 amino acids. Trimming took off 5 bases at V and 0 bases at J, with 11 bases between the two ends. Germline V gene data show CDR1 as LGHDT and CDR2 as YNNKEL (reference sequence). CDR3 in amino acids: CASSSDRSSYNSPLHF. CDR3 nucleotides: TGTGCCAGCAGCTCGGACAGAAGCTCCTATAATTCACCCCTCCACTTT.

CDR3 sequence: CASSEWKNRRYSNQPQHF. In DNA form, the CDR3 reads TGTGCCAGCAGTGAATGGAAGAACAGGCGATATAGCAATCAGCCCCAGCATTTT. The V and J genes are TRBV2 and TRBJ1-5; possibly TRBD1 for D (5 bases). The ends were cut back, 2 bases at V and 0 bases at J, with 17 bases in the middle. The CDR3 contains 18 residues. Germline lookup yields CDR1 SNHLY and CDR2 FYNNEI.